These T cell receptor beta chains were read from a single sample in a study of blood T cell repertoires in COVID-19. The assay was immunoSEQ multiplex PCR, and TCRdb's table has in-frame clones only and misses some. Of approximately 360,000 clones listed, more than 70% are singletons. The sequencing sample was made of PBMCs or T cells enriched from blood (not recorded which). All receptors derive from a man aged 35 to 55 in a cohort exposed to, infected with or recovered from COVID-19 (not recorded which). Each CDR3 is given with its conserved first and last residue. The D gene is left open where the match is weak. Some rows have no size entry. The others give once, few or many, or a class for an expanded clone.

abundance	j_gene	d_gene	v_gene	CDR3nt	CDR3aa
-	TRBJ2-7	-	TRBV4-1	TGCGCCAGCAGCCAAGTGGACTTCTCCTACGAGCAGTACTTC	CASSQVDFSYEQYF
-	TRBJ1-2	TRBD1	TRBV6-5	TGTGCCAGCAGCGGACAGGGGGCGGACTATGGCTACACCTTC	CASSGQGADYGYTF
-	TRBJ2-1	-	TRBV27	TGTGCCAGCAGCTCCCTAGCGCGCTCCTACAATGAGCAGTTCTTC	CASSSLARSYNEQFF
-	TRBJ2-7	TRBD2	TRBV5-5	TGTGCCAGCACACTACGGGGGGAAGCCTACGAGCAGTACTTC	CASTLRGEAYEQYF
once	TRBJ1-2	-	TRBV6-5	TGTGCCAGCAGTCAACCTCGGGGAGAACTCTATGGCTACACCTTC	CASSQPRGELYGYTF
-	TRBJ2-1	TRBD1	TRBV27	TGTGCCAGCAGTCACGGACAGGGGGCTTACAATGAGCAGTTCTTC	CASSHGQGAYNEQFF
-	TRBJ2-1	-	TRBV29-1	TGCAGCGTGGGGGAGGTTAATGAGCAGTTCTTC	CSVGEVNEQFF
once	TRBJ2-1	-	TRBV21-1	TGTGCCAGCAGCACCTCGCGGGTGGCCGATGAGCAGTTCTTC	CASSTSRVADEQFF
-	TRBJ2-5	TRBD2	TRBV27	TGTGCCAGCAGTACGAGACTAGCGGGACGGGAGACCCAGTACTTC	CASSTRLAGRETQYF
-	TRBJ1-2	-	TRBV7-9	TGTGCCAGCAGCTTAGCCGATGGCTACACCTTC	CASSLADGYTF
-	TRBJ2-1	-	TRBV19	TGTGCCAGCCGAGGACAGCCTTACAATGAGCAGTTCTTC	CASRGQPYNEQFF
once	TRBJ2-7	TRBD2	TRBV7-2	TGTGCCAGCAGCCCTCGACTAGCGGGAGGGCCCTACGAGCAGTACTTC	CASSPRLAGGPYEQYF
-	TRBJ1-1	-	TRBV18	TGTGCCAGCTCCAAGACAGATTATAACACTGAAGCTTTCTTT	CASSKTDYNTEAFF
-	TRBJ1-2	-	TRBV4-1	TGCGCCAGCAGCCAAGTGGGGGGTTCTGGTGGCTACACCTTC	CASSQVGGSGGYTF
-	TRBJ2-7	-	TRBV2	TGTGCCAGCAGTGCGAGCGGTCCTTCCTACGAGCAGTACTTC	CASSASGPSYEQYF
-	TRBJ2-3	-	TRBV5-1	TGCGCCAGCAGAACAGGGTCGTTGATAGATACGCAGTATTTT	CASRTGSLIDTQYF
-	TRBJ1-4	TRBD1	TRBV19	TGTGCCAGTACCCCAGGAGACAGGGTGGGTGAAAAACTGTTTTTT	CASTPGDRVGEKLFF
-	TRBJ2-3	-	TRBV6-4	TGTGCCAGCAGTCCGACAGAGACAGATACGCAGTATTTT	CASSPTETDTQYF
-	TRBJ1-1	TRBD1	TRBV5-1	TGCGCCAGCAGTCCCGCCGGGACAGGGCTGAACACTGAAGCTTTCTTT	CASSPAGTGLNTEAFF
-	TRBJ1-2	-	TRBV11-2	TGTGCCAGCAGCCAGGCGGGCGGCTACACCTTC	CASSQAGGYTF
-	TRBJ2-3	-	TRBV19	TGTGCCAGTAGTATCCGACGAGGGGGAACAGATACGCAGTATTTT	CASSIRRGGTDTQYF
-	TRBJ1-5	TRBD1	TRBV3-1/TRBV3-2	TGTGCCAGCAGCCAAGGCCGGGACAGGGGAGGGCGGCAGCCCCAGCATTTT	CASSQGRDRGGRQPQHF
-	TRBJ1-1	TRBD1	TRBV5-1	TGCGCCAGCAGCATCCCGGGACAGGGGACTGAAGCTTTCTTT	CASSIPGQGTEAFF
-	TRBJ1-4	-	TRBV27	TGTGCCAGCAGTTTTCAGGTCGGTGAAAAACTGTTTTTT	CASSFQVGEKLFF
-	TRBJ2-2	TRBD2	TRBV7-3	TGTGCCAGCAGCTCAAGCGGGAGTTCCGGGGAGCTGTTTTTT	CASSSSGSSGELFF
once	TRBJ1-1	-	TRBV5-4	TGTGCCAGCAGCTTGGGGGGCGTTCGTACTGAAGCTTTCTTT	CASSLGGVRTEAFF
-	TRBJ2-1	TRBD1	TRBV3-1/TRBV3-2	TGTGCCAGCAGCCAAGCGGCAGGGGGCGTTGAGCAGTTCTTC	CASSQAAGGVEQFF
-	TRBJ1-4	TRBD1	TRBV18	TGTGCCAGCTCGTCGAATACAGGACAGGGCGGAGAAAAACTGTTTTTT	CASSSNTGQGGEKLFF
-	TRBJ2-7	-	TRBV6-5	TGTGCCAGCACCAACGAGGCAAACTACGAGCAGTACTTC	CASTNEANYEQYF
-	TRBJ2-7	TRBD1	TRBV9	TGTGCCAGCAAGTCCGGGACAGGGGAAGGCGAGCAGTACTTC	CASKSGTGEGEQYF
-	TRBJ2-7	TRBD1	TRBV5-8	TGTGCCAGCATCCTTGGACAGGGGGCCTACGAGCAGTACTTC	CASILGQGAYEQYF
once	TRBJ2-5	TRBD2	TRBV28	TGTGCCAGCAGGTCCGGGACTAGCGGCCGGCGGGCCCAGTACTTC	CASRSGTSGRRAQYF
-	TRBJ2-1	TRBD2	TRBV28	TGTGCCAGCAGGGGGGGAGGGGAGACTGGGTTGAATGAGCAGTTCTTC	CASRGGGETGLNEQFF
-	TRBJ1-1	TRBD1	TRBV6-5	TGTGCCAGTAAGCCAGGGGGGAACACTGAAGCTTTCTTT	CASKPGGNTEAFF
-	TRBJ1-6	-	TRBV10-3	TGTGCCATCAGTGCGGGGAAGGTCGATAATTCACCCCTCCACTTT	CAISAGKVDNSPLHF
-	TRBJ2-7	TRBD2	TRBV5-4	TGTGCCAGCAGCAAGGGACTAGCGGGAGATCAGGAGCAGTACTTC	CASSKGLAGDQEQYF
few	TRBJ2-3	-	TRBV29-1	TGCAGCGTTGAATCGCTAGCCGATACGCAGTATTTT	CSVESLADTQYF
once	TRBJ2-2	TRBD1	TRBV7-9	TGTGCCAGCAGCTTAAAGACCGGGACAGTGAACACCGGGGAGCTGTTTTTT	CASSLKTGTVNTGELFF
-	TRBJ2-3	-	TRBV7-9	TGTGCCAGCAGCTTGGGTCTAGCGAGGGATACGCAGTATTTT	CASSLGLARDTQYF
few	TRBJ2-5	-	TRBV25-1	TGTGCCAGCAGTGAATTTGGGGCCTTGAAGACCCAGTACTTC	CASSEFGALKTQYF
-	TRBJ2-3	-	TRBV4-2	TGTGCCAGCAGCCAGCAGGGTTCCACAGATACGCAGTATTTT	CASSQQGSTDTQYF
-	TRBJ2-5	TRBD2	TRBV10-3	TGTGCCATCAGTCGGCTAGCGGGACGAGAGACCCAGTACTTC	CAISRLAGRETQYF
-	TRBJ1-1	-	TRBV24-1	TGTGCCACCAGTGAACCGGGGAACACTGAAGCTTTCTTT	CATSEPGNTEAFF